The 13 T cell receptor beta chains in this list originate from one sample, sequenced in a study of blood T cell repertoires in COVID-19. Generated by immunoSEQ multiplex PCR, the TCRdb table keeps only in-frame clones and is missing some. This repertoire shows tens of thousands of clones, roughly nine tenths found once; its top ten account for roughly 5.7%. Material for sequencing was peripheral blood. These receptors were taken from a human donor in a cohort sampled during active COVID-19.

The chain is built from TRBV15 and TRBJ2-6; 7 bases align to TRBD1. Germline V gene sequence: CDR1 LNHNV, CDR2 YYDKDF (reference sequence). This CDR3 spans 16 amino acids. Unmatched junction bases numbered 8, after V lost 7 bases and J lost 2 bases. The CDR3 DNA reads as TGTGCCACCACCGGGACAGCCCAACCTGGGGCCAACGTCCTGACTTTC. Its translation is CATTGTAQPGANVLTF.

This chain uses TRBV5-8 with TRBJ2-1; 7 bases are a match to TRBD1. CDR1 and CDR2 from the germline V gene are SGHTS and YDEGEE. This CDR3 is built from 16 residues. Losses at the gene ends were 4 bases for V and 1 base for J; bases not matched to a gene: 8. CDR3 bases: TGTGCCAGCAGCCCGCGGACAGGACGTTCCTACAATGAGCAGTTCTTC. This sequence encodes CASSPRTGRSYNEQFF. The full variable domain, completed using reference TRBV5-8 and TRBJ2-1, is EAGVTQSPTHLIKTRGQQATLRCSPISGHTSVYWYQQALGLGLQFLLWYDEGEERNRGNFPPRFSGRQFPNYSSELNVNALELEDSALYLCASSPRTGRSYNEQFFGPGTRLTVL.

V gene TRBV11-2 combines with J gene TRBJ2-2, with D perhaps matching TRBD2 (6 bases). Trimming left V 3 bases short and J 4 bases short, with 9 bases between. CDR1 is SGHAT, CDR2 FQNNGV, per germline. CDR3 size: 14 residues. CDR3 amino acids: CASSLGGTTGELFF. The CDR3 coding sequence is TGTGCCAGCAGCTTGGGGGGAACCACCGGGGAGCTGTTTTTT. Based on the CDR3 plus reference TRBV11-2 and TRBJ2-2, the full variable domain is EAGVAQSPRYKIIEKRQSVAFWCNPISGHATLYWYQQILGQGPKLLIQFQNNGVVDDSQLPKDRFSAERLKGVDSTLKIQPAKLEDSAVYLCASSLGGTTGELFFGEGSRLTVL.

This clone was detected once. V gene TRBV3-1 (or the pseudogene TRBV3-2) combines with J gene TRBJ2-1, with D possibly matching TRBD1 (5 bases). With 1 base removed from V and 8 bases from J, the gap between germline ends came to 15 bases. Germline V gene lookup returns CDR1 LGHDT and CDR2 YNNKEL (reference sequence). The CDR3 contains 15 residues. The CDR3: CASSQVQGKSDEQFF. The CDR3 DNA is TGTGCCAGCAGCCAAGTTCAGGGCAAGTCGGATGAGCAGTTCTTC.

This rearrangement joins TRBV19 to TRBJ2-5; a weak D match, TRBD2 (5 bases). Germline CDR1 is LNHDA and CDR2 is SQIVND (reference sequence). The CDR3 runs to 13 residues. The V gene lost 4 bases and the J gene lost 0 bases, with 6 bases spanning the gap. The CDR3 is CASSTGYQETQYF. The CDR3 bases are TGTGCCAGTAGTACGGGGTACCAAGAGACCCAGTACTTC.

The chain uses TRBV9 and TRBJ2-2, with TRBD1 matching over 8 bases. Germline V lookup: CDR1 SGDLS, CDR2 YYNGEE. CDR3 length equals 17 residues. V shed 1 base and J 4 bases; nucleotides not matched to a gene: 9. In DNA, the CDR3 is TGTGCCAGCAGCGTAAATAGAGGTACAGGGGGCACCGGGGAGCTGTTTTTT. This encodes CASSVNRGTGGTGELFF.

This chain joins TRBV7-9 and TRBJ2-7; D is unclear. CDR3 length: 14 amino acids. Trimming took off 1 base at V and 2 bases at J, with 9 bases between the two ends. Germline lookup yields CDR1 SEHNR and CDR2 FQNEAQ (reference sequence). CDR3 sequence: CASSLGGTTYEQYV. The CDR3 region has the DNA TGTGCCAGCAGCTTAGGTGGCACGACCTACGAGCAGTACGTC.

CDR3 in DNA: TGTGCCAGCAGCTTCCCCGGGACAGGGGCCTACGAGCAGTACGTC. It encodes CASSFPGTGAYEQYV. The chain is built from TRBV5-8 and TRBJ2-7, with TRBD1 matching 10 bases. Trimming removed 2 bases from V and 2 bases from J; junction bases left unmatched: 4. The length of the CDR3 is 15 residues. The germline V gene encodes CDR1 SGHTS and CDR2 YDEGEE.

The J gene is TRBJ1-4, the V gene TRBV18; possible D gene TRBD1, 5 bases. The V gene lost 2 bases and the J gene lost 5 bases, with 6 bases spanning the gap. Germline V lookup: CDR1 KGHSH, CDR2 LQKENI. There are 13 residues in the CDR3. This CDR3 is CASSPAGNEKLFF. CDR3 nucleotides: TGTGCCAGCTCACCAGCAGGGAATGAAAAACTGTTTTTT.

The J gene is TRBJ2-1, the V gene TRBV7-2, with D perhaps TRBD1 (6 bases). The V end lost 0 bases, the J end lost 2 bases, and 8 bases lay between the germline ends. The germline gives CDR1 SGHTA, CDR2 FQGNSA. This CDR3 contains 15 residues. DNA of the CDR3: TGTGCCAGCAGCTTAGCGGGGGCCCCCTACAATGAGCAGTTCTTC. As protein: CASSLAGAPYNEQFF.

The V call is TRBV7-2, the J call TRBJ2-3, with 7 nucleotides matching TRBD2. The V segment lost 4 bases and the J segment 0 bases; nucleotides outside the gene matches: 7. Germline CDR1 and CDR2: SGHTA and FQGNSA. CDR3 length: 16 residues. CDR3 loop: CASSSQAGTSTDTQYF. CDR3 sequence (DNA): TGTGCCAGCAGCTCACAAGCGGGGACTAGCACAGATACGCAGTATTTT. Together with reference TRBV7-2 and TRBJ2-3, the CDR3 gives the full variable domain: GAGVSQSPSNKVTEKGKDVELRCDPISGHTALYWYRQSLGQGLEFLIYFQGNSAPDKSGLPSDRFSAERTGGSVSTLTIQRTQQEDSAVYLCASSSQAGTSTDTQYFGPGTRLTVL.

The J gene is TRBJ2-5, the V gene TRBV18; no definite D call. Germline V gives CDR1 KGHSH, CDR2 LQKENI. The CDR3 consists of 14 residues. The V and J ends lost 0 bases and 0 bases respectively, with 5 bases between them. The CDR3 is CASSPPRDQETQYF. For the CDR3, the DNA is TGTGCCAGCTCACCACCCCGGGACCAAGAGACCCAGTACTTC.

The V and J genes are TRBV10-2 and TRBJ2-3; D remains unclear. V lost 2 bases and J 10 bases, leaving 7 bases between the germline ends. CDR1 and CDR2 (germline): WSHSY, SAAADI. The CDR3 is made up of 11 amino acids. In DNA, the CDR3 is TGCGCCAGCAGTGAGCCTTCTCCGCAGTATTTT. Residues: CASSEPSPQYF.